A selection of T cell receptor beta chains follows, all from one sample in a study of neurological immune-mediated disorders. Using its own MiXCR run on the 5' RACE reads, TCRdb lists one record per CDR3 protein. The sample yields 60,000 to 75,000 distinct CDR3 sequences, 8.5% to 10% seen once. The sequenced sample was PBMCs. The source is a young man in good health. Both conserved end residues are part of each CDR3. Each record gives: D gene, V gene, J gene, clone size, CDR3 protein, CDR3 DNA. A D gene is named only where the DNA matches it firmly. Clone size, where shown, is once, few, many, or a class for clones that have expanded.

>NA|TRBV29-1|TRBJ2-7|NA
CSVGGWGSSYEQYF
TGCAGCGTTGGGGGATGGGGTAGCTCCTACGAGCAGTACTTC
>NA|TRBV20-1|TRBJ1-1|many
CSARGPGEAFF
TGCAGTGCTAGAGGGCCCGGTGAAGCTTTCTTT
>TRBD1|TRBV19|TRBJ2-5|NA
CASSTWTGRSIETQYF
TGTGCCAGTAGTACCTGGACAGGCCGGAGTATTGAGACCCAGTACTTC
>NA|TRBV6-6|TRBJ2-5|many
CASSLWEGQGEETQYF
TGTGCCAGCAGTCTCTGGGAGGGGCAGGGGGAAGAGACCCAGTACTTC
>TRBD1|TRBV5-1|TRBJ2-7|few
CASSLRTGNGEQYF
TGCGCCAGCAGCTTACGGACAGGGAACGGCGAGCAGTACTTC
>NA|TRBV5-6|TRBJ2-1|many
CASSWGRPGGVYHNEQFF
TGTGCCAGCAGCTGGGGTCGCCCGGGGGGCGTCTACCACAATGAGCAGTTCTTC
>TRBD2|TRBV14|TRBJ2-3|many
CASTLADHTDTQYF
TGTGCCAGTACACTAGCGGATCACACAGATACGCAGTATTTT
>NA|TRBV3-1|TRBJ2-7|many
CASSPATQTNSYEQYF
TGTGCCAGCAGCCCCGCGACGCAGACGAACTCCTACGAGCAGTACTTC
>TRBD1|TRBV20-1|TRBJ2-1|many
CSATLDRGRREQFF
TGCAGTGCTACATTGGACAGGGGGCGCCGTGAGCAGTTCTTC
>TRBD2|TRBV6-6|TRBJ2-7|many
CASSYGLAGVNYEQYF
TGTGCCAGCAGTTACGGACTAGCGGGAGTAAACTACGAGCAGTACTTC
>TRBD2|TRBV11-1|TRBJ2-7|many
CASSYAGDSYEQYF
TGTGCCAGCAGCTACGCGGGAGACTCCTACGAGCAGTACTTC
>NA|TRBV7-2|TRBJ2-7|many
CASSSPGQGYEQYF
TGTGCCAGCAGCTCGCCGGGACAAGGCTACGAGCAGTACTTC
>NA|TRBV5-1|TRBJ2-5|many
CASSLIWTEKETQYF
TGCGCCAGCAGCTTAATCTGGACGGAAAAAGAGACCCAGTACTTC
>NA|TRBV5-1|TRBJ2-2|many
CASSQGGGPRRELFF
TGCGCCAGCAGCCAGGGGGGAGGGCCCCGCCGGGAGCTGTTTTTT
>TRBD2|TRBV5-1|TRBJ2-1|many
CASSSSWGLAGGHEQFF
TGCGCCAGCAGCTCCTCTTGGGGACTAGCGGGAGGTCATGAGCAGTTCTTC
>NA|TRBV4-2|TRBJ2-1|many
CASSQGVEPQFF
TGTGCCAGCAGCCAAGGGGTGGAACCTCAGTTCTTC
>NA|TRBV10-3|TRBJ2-2|many
CAISESRGSVGELFF
TGTGCCATCAGTGAGTCGCGTGGGAGTGTCGGGGAGCTGTTTTTT
>TRBD1|TRBV5-1|TRBJ1-5|few
CASSIGQGNQPQHF
TGCGCCAGCAGCATTGGACAGGGCAATCAGCCCCAGCATTTT
>NA|TRBV18|TRBJ1-1|many
CASSPRFNTEAFF
TGTGCCAGCTCACCGCGATTTAACACTGAAGCTTTCTTT
>TRBD2|TRBV18|TRBJ2-7|many
CASSPRLAGGYTYEQYF
TGTGCCAGCTCACCCCGACTAGCGGGAGGGTACACCTACGAGCAGTACTTC
>NA|TRBV25-1|TRBJ2-7|many
CASSEPPHEQYF
TGTGCCAGCAGTGAGCCCCCCCACGAGCAGTACTTC
>TRBD1|TRBV28|TRBJ2-2|many
CATFPGTAGELFF
TGTGCCACCTTCCCCGGGACAGCCGGGGAGCTGTTTTTT
>TRBD2|TRBV29-1|TRBJ2-5|many
CSMGTSGRETQYF
TGCAGCATGGGGACTAGCGGGAGGGAGACCCAGTACTTC
>NA|TRBV5-8|TRBJ2-3|many
CASSPSGTDTQYF
TGTGCCAGCAGCCCCTCGGGCACAGATACGCAGTATTTT
>NA|TRBV20-1|TRBJ2-3|many
CSARLGYLDTQYF
TGCAGTGCTAGACTGGGTTATCTAGATACGCAGTATTTT
>NA|TRBV6-6|TRBJ2-7|many
CASSYSFSQEQYF
TGTGCCAGCAGTTACTCGTTTTCGCAGGAGCAGTACTTC
>NA|TRBV29-1|TRBJ2-7|many
CSVAGDTYEQYF
TGCAGCGTTGCCGGAGATACCTACGAGCAGTACTTC
>TRBD2|TRBV20-1|TRBJ2-2|many
CSARDRTSGRSGELFF
TGCAGTGCTAGAGATCGGACTAGCGGGAGGTCCGGGGAGCTGTTTTTT
>NA|TRBV20-1|TRBJ2-5|many
CSAGVGETQYF
TGCAGTGCTGGGGTTGGGGAGACCCAGTACTTC
>TRBD2|TRBV5-6|TRBJ2-7|many
CASSGAGLAGNYEQYF
TGTGCCAGCAGCGGAGCAGGACTAGCGGGAAACTACGAGCAGTACTTC
>NA|TRBV5-1|TRBJ1-2|many
CASSSLGGYGYTF
TGCGCCAGCAGCTCACTGGGCGGCTATGGCTACACCTTC
>TRBD2|TRBV4-2|TRBJ2-2|many
CASSFGTSGNAGELFF
TGTGCCAGCAGCTTCGGGACTAGCGGGAACGCCGGGGAGCTGTTTTTT
>TRBD2|TRBV5-1|TRBJ2-1|many
CASSLGPSGSRNEQFF
TGCGCCAGCAGCTTGGGCCCTAGCGGGAGTAGAAATGAGCAGTTCTTC
>TRBD1|TRBV5-8|TRBJ2-7|many
CASSLRDREIPQQYF
TGTGCCAGCAGCCTCCGGGACAGGGAAATCCCTCAGCAGTACTTC
>TRBD1|TRBV6-6|TRBJ2-1|many
CASSYSRDSLFF
TGTGCCAGCAGTTACTCGAGGGACAGCTTGTTCTTC
>NA|TRBV4-2|TRBJ2-6|many
CASSQDQGSGANVLTF
TGTGCCAGCAGCCAAGACCAGGGCTCTGGGGCCAACGTCCTGACTTTC
>NA|TRBV4-2|TRBJ2-6|NA
CASSQDGQGLPGANVLTF
TGTGCCAGCAGCCAAGACGGGCAGGGCCTCCCTGGGGCCAACGTCCTGACTTTC
>NA|TRBV28|TRBJ1-2|NA
CASTLGPYYGYTF
TGTGCCAGCACCTTAGGGCCTTACTATGGCTACACCTTC
>TRBD1|TRBV12-3/TRBV12-4|TRBJ2-6|many
CASSFRDRGRGTGANVLTF
TGTGCCAGCAGTTTCCGGGACAGGGGGCGCGGTACTGGGGCCAACGTCCTGACTTTC
>NA|TRBV7-8|TRBJ2-7|many
CASSLAETSGEQYF
TGTGCCAGCAGCTTAGCCGAGACCTCAGGAGAGCAGTACTTC